The 27 T cell receptor beta chains listed next were all sequenced from one sample in a study of identical twins. TCRdb ran MiXCR on the 5' RACE reads and lists one entry per CDR3 protein. Of over 550,000 distinct CDR3 sequences in the sample, 7.1% were seen once. These data were also filed under a second study, of yellow fever vaccine responses in identical twins.

Sequencing was performed on PBMCs. These receptors were obtained from a woman in her late teens or twenties in good health.

This clonotype appeared a few times. The genes are TRBV24-1 and TRBJ2-1; weak D call: TRBD1 (5 bases). The V gene's germline CDR1 is KGHDR and CDR2 SFDVKD. Trimming stripped 3 bases from V and 2 bases from J, with 13 bases between. The CDR3 loop spans 16 amino acids. The DNA of the CDR3 is TGTGCCACCAGTGATGACGACAGTCCCCCCTACAATGAGCAGTTCTTC. Protein sequence: CATSDDDSPPYNEQFF.

This clonotype has just a few counts. This rearrangement joins TRBV25-1 to TRBJ2-7; 11 nucleotides agree with TRBD1. The CDR3 totals 16 residues. CDR1 MGHDK and CDR2 SYGVNS come from the germline V gene. V lost 5 bases, J lost 1 base, and 7 bases stayed unmatched. CDR3 bases: TGTGCCAGCAGTATACCGGGACAGGGGGTATCCTACGAGCAGTACGTC. Protein: CASSIPGQGVSYEQYV.

This clonotype was seen a handful of times. The rearrangement joins TRBV7-2 to TRBJ1-2; D is unclear. V shed 4 bases and J shed 0 bases, with 9 bases lying between them. The CDR3 sequence is 14 residues long. CDR1 and CDR2 (germline): SGHTA, FQGNSA. The chain's CDR3 is CASSSLVTNYGYTF. CDR3 nucleotides: TGTGCCAGCAGCTCCTTAGTCACTAACTATGGCTACACCTTC.

This clonotype was found a few times. V usage is TRBV6-6 and J usage is TRBJ2-1; possibly TRBD1 or TRBD2 for D (7 bases each). Per the germline V gene, CDR1 is MNHNY and CDR2 is SVGAGI (reference sequence). V lost 2 bases, J lost 9 bases, and 11 bases lay in between. This CDR3 is built from 13 residues. The CDR3 DNA reads TGTGCCAGCAGTTACCAGGGGGGGGTTGAGCAGTTCTTC. Encoded protein: CASSYQGGVEQFF.

In this sample, this clonotype turned up a few times. The V call is TRBV7-2, the J call TRBJ2-1; a possible D gene is TRBD1 (6 bases). V lost 1 base and J 4 bases, leaving 8 bases between the germline ends. The CDR3 length is 14 residues. From germline, CDR1 is SGHTA and CDR2 FQGNSA. The CDR3 nucleotides are TGTGCCAGCAGCTTAGTCACAGGGTACAATGAGCAGTTCTTC. This gives the protein CASSLVTGYNEQFF.

The chain joins TRBV3-1 to TRBJ1-2; TRBD1 aligns across 8 bases. After removal of 1 base from V and 8 bases from J, the junction contained 6 bases not matched to a gene. Germline CDR1 LGHDT, CDR2 YNNKEL (reference sequence). The CDR3 spans 14 residues. The CDR3, as DNA: TGTGCCAGCAGCCAAGGACAGGGGTTCTACGGCTACACCTTC. Its protein is CASSQGQGFYGYTF.

The chain is built from TRBV18 and TRBJ2-3; D not resolved. From germline, CDR1 is KGHSH and CDR2 LQKENI. The CDR3 runs to 14 residues. V shed 4 bases and J shed 2 bases, with 10 bases lying between them. In nucleotides, the CDR3 is TGTGCCAGCTCACGGCTAACGGACACAGATACGCAGTATTTT. Protein product: CASSRLTDTDTQYF.

This clonotype turned up a few times. The chain employs TRBV27 and TRBJ2-2; 7 bases agree with TRBD2. Germline CDR1 is MNHEY and CDR2 is SMNVEV (reference sequence). Trimming took 5 bases from V and 1 from J; bases not matched to a gene: 1. There are 14 residues in the CDR3. The CDR3 region is CASSSGMNTGELFF. In nucleotides, the CDR3 is TGTGCCAGCAGTAGCGGGATGAACACCGGGGAGCTGTTTTTT.

This clonotype has a count of ten or more. The chain joins TRBV6-5 to TRBJ1-1, with D possibly being TRBD1 (5 bases). The CDR3 has 13 amino acids. Between the trimmed V and J ends, which lost 2 bases and 1 base, there was a span of 5 bases. Germline assignment: CDR1 MNHEY and CDR2 SVGAGI. CDR3 bases: TGTGCCAGCAGTTACCAGGGGAACACTGAAGCTTTCTTT. This encodes CASSYQGNTEAFF.

This clonotype was found many times. The gene calls are TRBV12-3 or TRBV12-4 and TRBJ2-5, with D hard to call. The CDR3 length is 15 residues. Trimming cost V 1 base and J 3 bases, with 12 bases left between them. As DNA, the CDR3 is TGTGCCAGCAGTTTAGAGATTCTAAGGGAAGAGACCCAGTACTTC. Protein sequence: CASSLEILREETQYF.

The chain recombines TRBV5-1 with TRBJ2-1, with 7 bases fitting TRBD2. Trimming cost V 2 bases and J 2 bases; bases outside gene matches: 4. This CDR3 region has 15 residues. Germline V lookup: CDR1 SGHRS, CDR2 YFSETQ. The CDR3 reads CASSFGGSAYNEQFF. The CDR3 DNA follows: TGCGCCAGCAGCTTCGGGGGGAGCGCCTACAATGAGCAGTTCTTC.

The J gene is TRBJ2-5, the V gene TRBV28; the D call may be TRBD1 or TRBD2 (5 bases each). The CDR3 contains 16 residues. Germline-derived CDR1 and CDR2 are MDHEN and SYDVKM. Trimming left V 5 bases short and J 2 bases short, with 18 bases between. The CDR3 reads CASSTNHRDQQETQYF. The CDR3 bases are TGTGCCAGCAGTACCAACCACCGGGACCAGCAAGAGACCCAGTACTTC.

This clonotype turned up a few times. The genes are TRBV10-3 and TRBJ2-7; 8 nucleotides match TRBD2. V trimming: 4 bases; J trimming: 3 bases; junction bases outside the gene matches: 11. Germline CDR1 reads ENHRY; CDR2 reads SYGVKD. The CDR3 spans 16 residues. CDR3 sequence: CAISGDYGLAGYEQYF. DNA of the CDR3: TGTGCCATCAGTGGTGACTACGGACTAGCTGGCTACGAGCAGTACTTC.

This clonotype was seen more than once but under ten times. The chain has TRBV6-5 and TRBJ2-5, with D perhaps TRBD2 (6 bases). Germline V gene data show CDR1 as MNHEY and CDR2 as SVGAGI. The ends were cut back, 3 bases at V and 5 bases at J, with 13 bases in the middle. CDR3 length: 14 residues. The CDR3 sequence: CASSYGGSVETQYF. The CDR3 bases are TGTGCCAGCAGTTATGGGGGGTCCGTGGAGACCCAGTACTTC.

The chain couples TRBV29-1 to TRBJ2-6; D is uncertain. Germline values: CDR1 SQVTM, CDR2 ANQGSEA. Trimming cost V 5 bases and J 1 base, with 6 bases left between them. CDR3 size: 13 residues. The CDR3 DNA reads TGCAGCGTTCGTCGGTCTGGGGCCAACGTCCTGACTTTC. As protein: CSVRRSGANVLTF.

The CDR3: CASSTQRTRMNTEAFF. The DNA of the CDR3 is TGTGCCAGCAGCACACAGCGGACACGCATGAACACTGAAGCTTTCTTT. The V and J genes are TRBV11-1 and TRBJ1-1; possibly TRBD1 for D (5 bases). Trimming cost V 5 bases and J 0 bases, with 16 bases left between them. The CDR3 consists of 16 residues. Germline CDR1 SGHAT, CDR2 FQDESV (reference sequence).

This clonotype was seen only a few times. This sequence joins TRBV20-1 and TRBJ2-1; TRBD2 aligns across 14 bases. Germline lookup yields CDR1 DFQATT and CDR2 SNEGSKA (reference sequence). J was trimmed by 4 bases and V by 1 base; bases with no gene match: 6. The CDR3 extends over 17 amino acids. CDR3 residues: CSARVRLAGGGYNEQFF. Here the CDR3 DNA reads TGCAGTGCTAGAGTCCGACTAGCGGGAGGGGGTTACAATGAGCAGTTCTTC.

The chain joins TRBV6-1 to TRBJ1-1; D uncertain. Germline-derived CDR1 and CDR2 are MNHNS and SASEGT. The CDR3 contains 14 residues. V gave up 6 bases and J gave up 9 bases, with 20 bases separating them. The CDR3 DNA sequence: TGTGCCAGCAGCGACGAAACCGGACCTTCGAAAGCTTTCTTT. Amino acids: CASSDETGPSKAFF.

The V gene is TRBV15, the J gene TRBJ1-2, with 9 bases identical to TRBD1. Germline-derived CDR1 and CDR2 are LNHNV and YYDKDF (reference sequence). Losses at the gene ends were 2 bases for V and 6 bases for J; bases not matched to a gene: 10. This CDR3 has 16 residues. This CDR3 reads CATSRNPGQGLDGYTF. CDR3 sequence (DNA): TGTGCCACCAGCAGAAATCCGGGACAGGGATTGGATGGCTACACCTTC.

V and J are TRBV20-1 and TRBJ1-3; D ambiguous. Germline V lookup: CDR1 DFQATT, CDR2 SNEGSKA (reference sequence). Trimming pared 1 base from V and 4 bases from J, leaving 11 bases between. The CDR3 covers 14 residues. Here the CDR3 DNA reads TGCAGTGCTAGAGTGACACTGACCGGAAACACCATATATTTT. This codes for CSARVTLTGNTIYF.

This clonotype was observed a few times. This chain links TRBV29-1 with TRBJ2-7; D tentatively fits TRBD1 or TRBD2 (5 bases each). From germline, CDR1 is SQVTM and CDR2 ANQGSEA. This CDR3 has 13 residues. Trimming took 3 bases from V and 3 from J, leaving 12 bases between them. CDR3 sequence: CSVEEDTSYEQYF. As DNA, the CDR3 is TGCAGCGTTGAGGAGGACACTAGCTACGAGCAGTACTTC.

This clonotype was observed a few times. The chain couples TRBV7-6 to TRBJ1-1; D is uncertain. In germline, CDR1 is SGHVS, CDR2 FNYEAQ. The V end lost 3 bases, the J end lost 3 bases, and 17 bases lay between the germline ends. This CDR3 is 16 amino acids long. CDR3: CASSFSTARRDTEAFF. CDR3 in DNA: TGTGCCAGCAGCTTTAGTACAGCCCGTCGGGACACTGAAGCTTTCTTT.

Written as DNA, the CDR3 is TGTGCCAGCACCCAGCAGGGGCCTCTAGCGGGGGTTAACAATGAGCAGTTCTTC. Amino acids: CASTQQGPLAGVNNEQFF. The chain has TRBV3-1 and TRBJ2-1, with 10 nucleotides matching TRBD2. The CDR3 consists of 18 residues. Per germline, CDR1 LGHDT and CDR2 YNNKEL (reference sequence). The ends lost 7 bases at V and 5 bases at J; junction bases unmatched: 17.

This clonotype showed up just a few times. The rearrangement links TRBV3-1 to TRBJ2-7; TRBD1 matches 11 bases. The CDR3 runs 17 residues. The germline CDR1 and CDR2 sequences are LGHDT and YNNKEL (reference sequence). The J segment lost 6 bases and the V segment lost 4 bases, leaving 14 bases of the junction unmatched. The CDR3 protein is CASSRDRGFLGESEQYF. The CDR3 coding sequence is TGTGCCAGCAGCCGGGACAGGGGGTTTTTAGGGGAATCCGAGCAGTACTTC.

V and J are TRBV12-3 or TRBV12-4 and TRBJ2-3, with D possibly matching TRBD1 (5 bases). The CDR3 contains 17 residues. V was pared by 10 bases and J by 0 bases, with 23 bases between. In nucleotides, the CDR3 is TGTGCCATCTGTTTATGGCAGGGCAGAGTGAGCACAGATACGCAGTATTTT. Its translation is CAICLWQGRVSTDTQYF.

This clonotype was counted many times. This sequence joins TRBV7-9 and TRBJ1-2; perhaps TRBD1 as D (6 bases). Trimming took off 5 bases at V and 6 bases at J, with 19 bases between the two ends. This CDR3 region has 15 residues. Germline lookup yields CDR1 SEHNR and CDR2 FQNEAQ (reference sequence). CDR3 loop: CASSPVPQGRDGYTF. Here the CDR3 DNA reads TGTGCCAGCAGCCCGGTGCCCCAGGGGAGGGATGGCTACACCTTC.

This clonotype was recorded a few times. The chain couples TRBV6-1 to TRBJ2-6, with 8 bases lining up with TRBD1. The CDR3 totals 17 residues. V was clipped by 4 bases and J by 1 base; unmatched bases: 6. Germline V CDR1 and CDR2: MNHNS, SASEGT. CDR3 amino acids: CASSGGDRSSGANVLTF. The CDR3 DNA reads as TGTGCCAGCAGTGGGGGGGACAGGTCTTCTGGGGCCAACGTCCTGACTTTC.